This T cell receptor beta chain was documented in a study of cytomegalovirus exposure and HLA in healthy donors. Study outcomes and limitations: In a later analysis, across HLA loci, associated TCR counts were highest for DRB1, lowest for HLA-C.

The CDR3 has 14 residues. The germline V and J ends were trimmed by 1 base and 0 bases, with 7 bases remaining between them. Germline-derived CDR1 and CDR2 are MGHRA and YSYEKL. A remark on this clone: No antigen is known for it. Other nucleotide sequences from this sample produce the same CDR3.

Primers for the PCR totalled 60 Vbeta and 13 Jbeta. The method was immunoSEQ multiplex PCR; TCRdb's version includes in-frame clones alone and lacks a portion of them. The sample contains around 170,000 clones, 75% to 90% of which appear only once. The clonotype originates from a man aged 35-49 years in good health and CMV-seropositive. V and J are TRBV4-1 and TRBJ2-7, with a tentative D call TRBD2 (5 bases). Sequencing was done on a sample of PBMCs. In nucleotides, the CDR3 is TGCGCCAGCAGCCAAGGAGGGAGCTCCTACGAGCAGTACTTC. Its protein is CASSQGGSSYEQYF.